This T cell receptor (beta chain) was captured in a study of blood T cell repertoires in COVID-19. Study-level information: Specimens from acute and convalescent COVID-19 originated in the United States, Italy and Spain. PBMCs, B-cell-depleted T cells, or T cells provided the cDNA or gDNA that made up the material.

Germline V lookup: CDR1 SGHRS, CDR2 YFSETQ. The V end lost 4 bases, the J end lost 4 bases, and 9 bases lay between the germline ends. The CDR3 totals 13 residues. Methods used by the authors: The authors estimated nucleated cell counts from reference gene primer amplification. Measured with immunoSEQ multiplex PCR; TCRdb has only the in-frame clones, and not every one. The V and J calls and clone size were taken over from that table, and D and trimming were inferred from the DNA. The sample shows around 290,000 clones, 80% to 90% of them seen only once. The clonotype was recovered from a woman aged 50 to 65 who had recovered from COVID-19. The chain has TRBV5-1 and TRBJ1-3; D is unresolved. The specimen was peripheral blood. The CDR3 sequence: CASSAEVGNTIYF. The CDR3, as DNA: TGCGCCAGCAGCGCAGAGGTGGGAAACACCATATATTTT.